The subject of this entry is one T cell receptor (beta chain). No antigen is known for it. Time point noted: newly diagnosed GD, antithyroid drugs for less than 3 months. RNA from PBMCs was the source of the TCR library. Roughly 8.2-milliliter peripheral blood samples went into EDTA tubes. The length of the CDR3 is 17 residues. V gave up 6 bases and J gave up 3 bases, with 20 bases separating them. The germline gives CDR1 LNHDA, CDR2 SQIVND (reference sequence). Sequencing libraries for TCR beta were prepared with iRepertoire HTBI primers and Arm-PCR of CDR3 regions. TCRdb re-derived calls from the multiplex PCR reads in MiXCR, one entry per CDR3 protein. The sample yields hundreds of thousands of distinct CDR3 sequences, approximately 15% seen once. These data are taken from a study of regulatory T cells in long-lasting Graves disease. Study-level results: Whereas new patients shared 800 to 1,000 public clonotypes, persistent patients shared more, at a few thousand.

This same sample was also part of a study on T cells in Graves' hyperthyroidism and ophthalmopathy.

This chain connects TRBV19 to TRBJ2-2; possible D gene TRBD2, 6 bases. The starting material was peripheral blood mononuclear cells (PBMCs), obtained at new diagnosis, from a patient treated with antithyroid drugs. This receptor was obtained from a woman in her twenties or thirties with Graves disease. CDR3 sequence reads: CASRPPRGGLDTGELFF. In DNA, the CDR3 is TGTGCCAGTAGACCCCCCCGGGGAGGTCTCGACACCGGGGAGCTGTTTTTT.